These 11 T cell receptor beta chains originate from one sample sequenced in a study of PD-1 blockade in classical Hodgkin lymphoma. Relapses following autologous stem cell transplantation were seen in all patients, with brentuximab vedotin exposure varying. Sequencing was performed with immunoSEQ multiplex PCR; in TCRdb, only in-frame clones are kept and a portion is missing. The sample comprises about 54,000 clones, roughly 90% of which are singletons, and less than 11% rests with the top ten. Sample: peripheral blood mononuclear cells (PBMCs), taken before the second cycle of nivolumab. The source is a human donor with classical Hodgkin lymphoma.

The chain employs TRBV9 and TRBJ2-3; 12 bases line up with TRBD2. V lost 6 bases and J lost 4; bases outside the gene matches: 6. Per the germline V gene, CDR1 is SGDLS and CDR2 is YYNGEE. The CDR3 has 15 residues. CDR3 in DNA: TGTGCCAGCACGCTAGCGGGAGGGCCGGCAGATACGCAGTATTTT. It encodes CASTLAGGPADTQYF.

The gene calls are TRBV7-9 and TRBJ2-1, with D unclear. Trimming shortened V by 1 base and J by 4 bases, and 5 bases separated the two germline ends. The germline V gene encodes CDR1 SEHNR and CDR2 FQNEAQ (reference sequence). The length of the CDR3 is 13 residues. CDR3 protein: CASSLGRYNEQFF. CDR3 DNA: TGTGCCAGCAGCTTAGGGAGATACAATGAGCAGTTCTTC. The entire variable domain, with the rest obtained from reference TRBV7-9 and TRBJ2-1, is as follows: DTGVSQNPRHKITKRGQNVTFRCDPISEHNRLYWYRQTLGQGPEFLTYFQNEAQLEKSRLLSDRFSAERPKGSFSTLEIQRTEQGDSAMYLCASSLGRYNEQFFGPGTRLTVL.

In its sample, this clone was seen a few times. The V call is TRBV27, the J call TRBJ2-7; the D gene could be TRBD1 or TRBD2 (5 bases each). The CDR3 loop spans 14 amino acids. Trimming pared 4 bases from V and 2 bases from J, leaving 12 bases between. The germline gives CDR1 MNHEY, CDR2 SMNVEV (reference sequence). CDR3 region: CASSSPGPTYEQYF. The CDR3 bases are TGTGCCAGCAGTTCTCCGGGACCTACCTACGAGCAGTACTTC.

V usage is TRBV2 and J usage is TRBJ1-2; no clear D gene. Germline CDR1 SNHLY, CDR2 FYNNEI. This CDR3 region has 12 residues. Trimming cost V 5 bases and J 6 bases, with 10 bases left between them. CDR3 DNA sequence: TGTGCCAGCAGTCTTACAGCCGATGGCTACACCTTC. Translating gives CASSLTADGYTF. Looking up the rest from reference TRBV2 and TRBJ1-2 gives the full variable domain: EPEVTQTPSHQVTQMGQEVILRCVPISNHLYFYWYRQILGQKVEFLVSFYNNEISEKSEIFDDQFSVERPDGSNFTLKIRSTKLEDSAMYFCASSLTADGYTFGSGTRLTVV.

A single count supports this clone. This chain links TRBV9 with TRBJ1-1; D is ambiguous. Trimming stripped 0 bases from V and 1 base from J, with 7 bases between. This CDR3 contains 14 residues. Germline V lookup: CDR1 SGDLS, CDR2 YYNGEE. CDR3 protein: CASSVGETNTEAFF. CDR3 nucleotide sequence: TGTGCCAGCAGCGTAGGGGAAACGAACACTGAAGCTTTCTTT.

The V call is TRBV5-4, the J call TRBJ2-2, with D possibly TRBD2 on 7 matching bases. Germline CDR1 SGHNT, CDR2 YYREEE (reference sequence). The CDR3 covers 15 residues. V was trimmed by 6 bases and J by 6 bases, leaving 18 bases between them. The CDR3 is CASTPGRGASGELFF. The CDR3 DNA reads as TGTGCCAGCACCCCGGGGAGGGGGGCATCCGGGGAGCTGTTTTTT.

In nucleotides, the CDR3 is TGTGCCAGCGGGGGGGCCGCAGGGGCTGGGGCCAACGTCCTGACTTTC. Translation: CASGGAAGAGANVLTF. The chain combines TRBV5-4 with TRBJ2-6, with a tentative D call TRBD2 (7 bases). CDR1 is SGHNT, CDR2 YYREEE, per germline (reference sequence). V was clipped by 7 bases and J by 2 bases, with 16 bases between them. The CDR3 is 16 amino acids. Full variable domain (rest looked up from reference TRBV5-4 and TRBJ2-6): ETGVTQSPTHLIKTRGQQVTLRCSSQSGHNTVSWYQQALGQGPQFIFQYYREEENGRGNFPPRFSGLQFPNYSSELNVNALELDDSALYLCASGGAAGAGANVLTFGAGSRLTVL.

This clone was counted between two and nine times. The chain has TRBV18 and TRBJ1-5; the match to TRBD1 covers 8 bases. V lost 0 bases, J lost 2 bases, and 3 bases stayed unmatched. The CDR3 contains 16 residues. Per the germline V gene, CDR1 is KGHSH and CDR2 is LQKENI. The CDR3 DNA is TGTGCCAGCTCACCACCTCAGGGGGCAGGCAATCAGCCCCAGCATTTT. This gives the protein CASSPPQGAGNQPQHF. Looking up the rest from reference TRBV18 and TRBJ1-5 gives the full variable domain: NAGVMQNPRHLVRRRGQEARLRCSPMKGHSHVYWYRQLPEEGLKFMVYLQKENIIDESGMPKERFSAEFPKEGPSILRIQQVVRGDSAAYFCASSPPQGAGNQPQHFGDGTRLSIL.

The chain combines TRBV30 with TRBJ1-1, with D uncertain. The CDR3 extends over 15 amino acids. Between the trimmed V and J ends, which lost 1 base and 0 bases, there was a span of 12 bases. CDR1 is GTSNPN and CDR2 is SVGIG in the germline V gene (reference sequence). Written as DNA, the CDR3 is TGTGCCTGGAGTGCCGTAGAAGTTATGAACACTGAAGCTTTCTTT. Protein product: CAWSAVEVMNTEAFF.

V is TRBV7-2 and J is TRBJ2-7; 9 nucleotides agree with TRBD2. With V trimmed by 5 bases and J by 6 bases, 11 bases remained unmatched. Looked up from germline, CDR1 is SGHTA and CDR2 is FQGNSA. This CDR3 has 15 residues. The CDR3 here is CASSLSGGRAGEQYF. DNA for the CDR3: TGTGCCAGCAGCCTTAGCGGCGGGAGGGCTGGCGAGCAGTACTTC.

The gene calls are TRBV7-9 and TRBJ2-3; the D call may be TRBD1 or TRBD2 (5 bases each). The CDR3 consists of 13 residues. Germline CDR1 and CDR2: SEHNR and FQNEAQ (reference sequence). Deletions cut 8 bases from V and 7 bases from J, with 16 bases between. CDR3 sequence: CASASSGRHTQYF. The CDR3 region has the DNA TGTGCCAGCGCATCCTCGGGGCGTCATACGCAGTATTTT.